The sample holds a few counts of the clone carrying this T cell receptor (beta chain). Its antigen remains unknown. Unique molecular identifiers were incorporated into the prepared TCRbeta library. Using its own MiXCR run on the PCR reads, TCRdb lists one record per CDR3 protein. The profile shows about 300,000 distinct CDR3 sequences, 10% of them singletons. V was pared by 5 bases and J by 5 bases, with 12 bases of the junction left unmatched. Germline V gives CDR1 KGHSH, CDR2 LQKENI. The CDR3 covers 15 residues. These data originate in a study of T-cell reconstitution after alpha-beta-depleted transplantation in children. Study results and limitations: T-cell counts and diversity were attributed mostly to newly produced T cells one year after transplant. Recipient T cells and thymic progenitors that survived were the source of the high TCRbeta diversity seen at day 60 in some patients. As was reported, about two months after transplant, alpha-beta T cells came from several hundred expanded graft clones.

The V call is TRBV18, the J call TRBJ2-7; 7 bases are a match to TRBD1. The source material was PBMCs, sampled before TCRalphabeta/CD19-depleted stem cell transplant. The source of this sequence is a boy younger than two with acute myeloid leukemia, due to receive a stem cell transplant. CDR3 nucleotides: TGTGCCAGCTCAGTCGGACAGGACGCTCTTCACGAGCAGTACTTC. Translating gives CASSVGQDALHEQYF.